This T cell receptor beta chain emerged from a study of T-cell reconstitution after alpha-beta-depleted transplantation in children. The sample holds many counts of this clonotype. Unique molecular identifiers were built into the TCRbeta library. TCRdb used MiXCR to reprocess the PCR reads, holding one entry per CDR3 protein. Of more than 200,000 distinct CDR3 sequences detected, over 9.5% appear once; the ten largest clones hold approximately 5%. This sequence was found in a human donor who donated a stem cell graft to a child with SCID. The source material was PBMCs from the stem cell graft donor, sampled from the stem cell graft.

CDR3 in DNA: TGTGCCAGCTCATATAGCCACAATCAGCCCCAGCATTTT. Translated, it gives CASSYSHNQPQHF. The chain combines TRBV18 with TRBJ1-5; no clear D gene. This CDR3 is built from 13 residues. Trimming pared 5 bases from V and 3 bases from J, leaving 8 bases between. Germline lookup yields CDR1 KGHSH and CDR2 LQKENI.